These T cell receptor beta chains were read from a single sample in a study of blood T cells in healthy people across ages. TCRdb ran MiXCR on the 5' RACE reads and lists one entry per CDR3 protein. There are about 640,000 distinct CDR3 sequences in the sample; approximately 50% occur only once, and 30% to 45% lies in the top ten. Sequencing was done on a sample of blood. These receptors were collected from a man between 60 and 70 years old in good health. Each CDR3 is given with its conserved first and last residue. The D gene is left open where the match is weak. Expanded clones are given a class, and other clones once, few, many or no size at all.

clone size | J gene | D gene | V gene | CDR3 DNA | CDR3 protein
- | TRBJ2-4 | - | TRBV16 | TGTGCCAGCAGCCAATCTGGAACAGTAAACATTCAGTACTTC | CASSQSGTVNIQYF
- | TRBJ2-1 | - | TRBV28 | TGTGCCAACAGTTCCCCACCTAACTCCTACAATGAGCAGTTCTTC | CANSSPPNSYNEQFF
- | TRBJ2-5 | - | TRBV6-2/TRBV6-3 | TGTGCCAGCAGTTATACGCCCACAAGTACCCAAGAGACCCAGTACTTC | CASSYTPTSTQETQYF
- | TRBJ1-2 | - | TRBV12-3/TRBV12-4 | TGTGCCAGCAGTTTAGGGACAGTTTGGGATGGCTACACCTTC | CASSLGTVWDGYTF
- | TRBJ2-4 | - | TRBV12-3/TRBV12-4 | TGTGCCAGCAGTTTAGAGGTCGGGATTAGGATTCAGTACTTC | CASSLEVGIRIQYF
- | TRBJ2-5 | - | TRBV3-1 | TGTGCCAGCAGCCAAGGAGCCGGCCCCCAGTACTTC | CASSQGAGPQYF
- | TRBJ2-7 | TRBD1 | TRBV6-2/TRBV6-3 | TGTGCCAGCACATACCGGGGACAGGGCCTATACAATGAGCAGTACTTC | CASTYRGQGLYNEQYF
- | TRBJ2-1 | - | TRBV20-1 | TGCAGTGCTAGAGATCCAGAGACTAGAGTAGGGAATGAGCAGTTCTTC | CSARDPETRVGNEQFF
few | TRBJ2-5 | - | TRBV7-2 | TGTGCCAGCAGCCCCGGACTATTGGGGGAGACCCAGTACTTC | CASSPGLLGETQYF
- | TRBJ1-2 | - | TRBV20-1 | TGCAGTGCTAACCATATTGGGTCTCGGGGCTACACCTTC | CSANHIGSRGYTF
few | TRBJ2-7 | - | TRBV27 | TGTGCCAGCAGTTCCCCGGGGGCCCTGGGCGAGCAGTACTTC | CASSSPGALGEQYF
few | TRBJ2-5 | - | TRBV15 | TGTGCCACCAGCAGGAGGAGGGATTACGGAGAGACCCAGTACTTC | CATSRRRDYGETQYF
few | TRBJ2-5 | TRBD2 | TRBV7-2 | TGTGCCAGCAGCCCATGGGGACTAGAAGAGACCCAGTACTTC | CASSPWGLEETQYF
- | TRBJ2-4 | - | TRBV12-3/TRBV12-4 | TGTGCCAGCAGTTTTGGCAGTCGGAAGGATCGAAACATTCAGTACTTC | CASSFGSRKDRNIQYF
- | TRBJ2-3 | TRBD2 | TRBV4-2 | TGTGCCAGCAGCCAGGGTAGCGGGCCTTTAAATACGCAGTATTTT | CASSQGSGPLNTQYF
- | TRBJ2-1 | - | TRBV19 | TGTGCCAGCCGGGACTTTTCAGTCAATGAGCAGTTCTTC | CASRDFSVNEQFF
few | TRBJ2-5 | - | TRBV20-1 | TGCAGTGCTAGAGATCTAAGAAACCAAGAGACCCAGTACTTC | CSARDLRNQETQYF
- | TRBJ2-7 | TRBD2 | TRBV9 | TGTGCCAGCAGCGCGGGACTAGCGGCGGGGGAGCAGTACTTC | CASSAGLAAGEQYF
- | TRBJ1-1 | - | TRBV7-2 | TGTGCCAGCAGCTTCTACAGGGAGACAGATGAAGCTTTCTTT | CASSFYRETDEAFF
- | TRBJ2-3 | - | TRBV4-1 | TGCGCCAGCAGCCAGGGGCTAGCATACACAGATACGCAGTATTTT | CASSQGLAYTDTQYF
- | TRBJ2-1 | TRBD2 | TRBV28 | TGTGCCAGCAGCTCCACTAGCGGGGGGCTATACAATGAGCAGTTCTTC | CASSSTSGGLYNEQFF
- | TRBJ1-2 | - | TRBV10-1 | TGCGCCAGCAGACCTTTGGCAGGGGCAGCACGTAACTATGGCTACACCTTC | CASRPLAGAARNYGYTF